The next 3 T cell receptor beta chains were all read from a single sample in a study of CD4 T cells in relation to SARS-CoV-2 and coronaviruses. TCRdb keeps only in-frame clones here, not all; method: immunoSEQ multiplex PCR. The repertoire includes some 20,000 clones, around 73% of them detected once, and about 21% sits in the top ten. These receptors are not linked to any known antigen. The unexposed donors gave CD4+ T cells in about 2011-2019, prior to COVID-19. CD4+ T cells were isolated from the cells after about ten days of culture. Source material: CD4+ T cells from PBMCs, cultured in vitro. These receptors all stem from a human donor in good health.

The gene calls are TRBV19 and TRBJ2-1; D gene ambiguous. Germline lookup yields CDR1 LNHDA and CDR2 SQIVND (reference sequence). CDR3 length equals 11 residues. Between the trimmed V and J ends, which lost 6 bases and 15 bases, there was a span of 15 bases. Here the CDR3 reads CASRAYNFWFF. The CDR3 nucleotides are TGTGCCAGTAGGGCCTATAATTTCTGGTTCTTC.

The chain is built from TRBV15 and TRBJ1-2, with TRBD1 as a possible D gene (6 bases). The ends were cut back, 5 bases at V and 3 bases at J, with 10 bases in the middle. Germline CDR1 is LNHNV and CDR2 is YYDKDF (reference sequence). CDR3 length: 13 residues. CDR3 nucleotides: TGTGCCACCAGCGCCCGACAGGACTATGGCTACACCTTC. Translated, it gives CATSARQDYGYTF.

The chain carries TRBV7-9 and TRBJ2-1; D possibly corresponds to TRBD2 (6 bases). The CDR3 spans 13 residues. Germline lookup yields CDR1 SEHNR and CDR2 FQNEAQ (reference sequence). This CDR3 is CALADSSYNEQFF. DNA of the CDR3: TGTGCTTTAGCGGATAGCTCCTACAATGAGCAGTTCTTC.